This T cell receptor (beta chain) emerged from a study of T cell responses to AZD1222 COVID-19 vaccine. This clone showed up just once. The antigen is not known. Unmatched junction bases numbered 3, after V lost 2 bases and J lost 7 bases. The CDR3 has 13 amino acids. The germline gives CDR1 LGHNT, CDR2 FRNRAP. Study-wide results and limits: Unmutated regions of variants are reportedly targeted by nearly half of spike-specific TCRs. The repertoires were collected only after the peak T cell response. The span of vaccine-associated CD4 TCRs extended across spike, with dominance at 160-218 and 743-854. Only 5 or 6 AZD1222 recipients tested seropositive at baseline.

Assay used: immunoSEQ multiplex PCR; TCRdb lists only in-frame clones, some missing. The data contain some 42,000 clones, 75% to 90% of them singletons. The source was peripheral blood, collected 28 days after the second AZD1222 dose. The chain couples TRBV12-5 to TRBJ1-1; 8 bases align to TRBD1. This receptor was identified in an adult who received the AZD1222 COVID-19 vaccine. In nucleotides, the CDR3 is TGTGCTAGTGGTTTGACAGGGGGTCGTGAAGCTTTCTTT. Translated: CASGLTGGREAFF.